This entry lists 2 T cell receptor beta chains sequenced from one sample in a study of blood T cell repertoires in COVID-19. TCRdb keeps only in-frame clones here, not all; method: immunoSEQ multiplex PCR. The data hold some 300,000 clones, with 89% observed a single time. The specimen was peripheral blood. These receptors were obtained from a woman aged 25 to 39 with COVID-19, enrolled during active disease.

V gene TRBV9 combines with J gene TRBJ1-4; 10 bases agree with TRBD1. The junction had 3 bases not matched to a gene; V was cut back by 0 bases and J by 7 bases. Per the germline V gene, CDR1 is SGDLS and CDR2 is YYNGEE. CDR3 length: 15 amino acids. CDR3 sequence: CASSVGGTGVEKLFF. The CDR3, as DNA: TGTGCCAGCAGCGTAGGAGGGACAGGGGTTGAAAAACTGTTTTTT.

V gene TRBV7-9 combines with J gene TRBJ2-5, with no clear D. This CDR3 comprises 13 residues. V was shortened by 5 bases and J by 5 bases, with 12 bases between the two germline ends. The germline CDR1 and CDR2 sequences are SEHNR and FQNEAQ (reference sequence). The CDR3 nucleotides read TGTGCCAGCAGCCCTCTAGTAGGCGAGACCCAGTACTTC. Its translation is CASSPLVGETQYF.